This T cell receptor (beta chain) appears in the sequencing data of a study of cytomegalovirus exposure and HLA in healthy donors. Overall study findings and caveats: Testing in vitro showed a few CMV-associated chains specific for CMV antigens. Association of a missense DCLRE1C variant with TCR beta V- and J-gene trimming was reported in a later analysis. The later analysis indicated that the majority of CMV-associated TCR beta chains appeared HLA-restricted. Common viral pathogens seemed, in a later analysis, to connect with several of the most significant clusters.

Note on this clone: Its target is unknown.

It was with 60 Vbeta and 13 Jbeta primers that the PCR ran. Here immunoSEQ multiplex PCR was the method, and the copy in TCRdb shows in-frame clones only, minus some. The sample shows fewer than 130,000 clones, 75% to 80% of them seen only once. This CDR3 has 14 amino acids. Germline V gene lookup returns CDR1 MNHNY and CDR2 SVGAGI (reference sequence). The V and J ends lost 5 bases and 4 bases, in that order; junction bases with no gene match: 7. The sequence was obtained from a woman aged 30 to 39 in good health and CMV-seronegative. The sequencing sample was made of PBMCs. The rearrangement uses TRBV6-6 and TRBJ1-2, with TRBD1 identical over 7 bases. The CDR3 DNA sequence: TGTGCCAGCAGTCGACAGGGCGCCTCCTATGGCTACACCTTC. It specifies CASSRQGASYGYTF.